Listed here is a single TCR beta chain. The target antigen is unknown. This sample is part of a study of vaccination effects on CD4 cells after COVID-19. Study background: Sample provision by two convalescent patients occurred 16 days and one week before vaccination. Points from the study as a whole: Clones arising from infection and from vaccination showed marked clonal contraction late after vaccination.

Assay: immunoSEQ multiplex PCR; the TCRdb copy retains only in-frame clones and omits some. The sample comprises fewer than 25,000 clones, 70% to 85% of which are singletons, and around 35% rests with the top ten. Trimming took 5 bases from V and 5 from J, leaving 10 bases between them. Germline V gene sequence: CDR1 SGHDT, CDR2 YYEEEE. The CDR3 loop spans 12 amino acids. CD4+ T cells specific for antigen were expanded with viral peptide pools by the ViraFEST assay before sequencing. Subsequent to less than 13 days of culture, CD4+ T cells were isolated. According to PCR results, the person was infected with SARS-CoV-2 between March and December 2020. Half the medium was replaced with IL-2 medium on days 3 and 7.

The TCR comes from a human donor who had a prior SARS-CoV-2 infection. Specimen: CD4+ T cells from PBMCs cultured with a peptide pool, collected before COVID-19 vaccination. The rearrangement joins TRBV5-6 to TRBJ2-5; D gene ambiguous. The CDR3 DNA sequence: TGTGCCAGCAGGGCCCTGGCGGAGACCCAGTACTTC. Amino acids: CASRALAETQYF. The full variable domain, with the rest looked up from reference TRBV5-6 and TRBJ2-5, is DAGVTQSPTHLIKTRGQQVTLRCSPKSGHDTVSWYQQALGQGPQFIFQYYEEEERQRGNFPDRFSGHQFPNYSSELNVNALLLGDSALYLCASRALAETQYFGPGTRLLVL.